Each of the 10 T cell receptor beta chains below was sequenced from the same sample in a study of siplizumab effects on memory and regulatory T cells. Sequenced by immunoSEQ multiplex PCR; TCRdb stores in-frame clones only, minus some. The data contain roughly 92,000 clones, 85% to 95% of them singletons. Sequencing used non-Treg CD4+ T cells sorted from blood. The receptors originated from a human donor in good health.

CDR3: CASSFWAPAYEQYF. Written as DNA, the CDR3 is TGTGCCAGCAGCTTTTGGGCTCCCGCCTACGAGCAGTACTTC. This chain links TRBV7-2 with TRBJ2-7; D uncertain. There are 14 residues in the CDR3. Germline lookup yields CDR1 SGHTA and CDR2 FQGNSA. V dropped 3 bases and J dropped 2 bases, with 11 bases sitting between them.

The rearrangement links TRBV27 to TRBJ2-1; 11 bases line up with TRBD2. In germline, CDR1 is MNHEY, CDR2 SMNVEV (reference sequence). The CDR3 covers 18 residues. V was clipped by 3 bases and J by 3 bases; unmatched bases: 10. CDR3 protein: CASSLRLAGGHYYNEQFF. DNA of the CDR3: TGTGCCAGCAGTTTGAGGCTAGCGGGAGGTCATTACTACAATGAGCAGTTCTTC.

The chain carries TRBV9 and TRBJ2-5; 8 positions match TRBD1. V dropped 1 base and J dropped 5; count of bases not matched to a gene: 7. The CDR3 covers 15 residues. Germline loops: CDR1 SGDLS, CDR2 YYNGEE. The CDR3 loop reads CASSVRRGREETQYF. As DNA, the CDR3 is TGTGCCAGCAGCGTACGCAGGGGGCGTGAGGAGACCCAGTACTTC.

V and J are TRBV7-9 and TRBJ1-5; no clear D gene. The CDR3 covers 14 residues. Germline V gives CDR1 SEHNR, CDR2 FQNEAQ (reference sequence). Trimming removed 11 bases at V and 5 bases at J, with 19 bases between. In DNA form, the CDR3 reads TGTGCCGCCGGGCAGGAAGGTATGCATCAGCCCCAGCATTTT. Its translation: CAAGQEGMHQPQHF.

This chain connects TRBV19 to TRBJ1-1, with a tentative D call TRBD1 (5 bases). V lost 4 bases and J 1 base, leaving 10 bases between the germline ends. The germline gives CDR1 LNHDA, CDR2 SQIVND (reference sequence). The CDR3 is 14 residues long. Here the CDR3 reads CASSRLGQNTEAFF. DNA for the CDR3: TGTGCCAGTAGTAGATTAGGACAGAACACTGAAGCTTTCTTT. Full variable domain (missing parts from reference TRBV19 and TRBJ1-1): DGGITQSPKYLFRKEGQNVTLSCEQNLNHDAMYWYRQDPGQGLRLIYYSQIVNDFQKGDIAEGYSVSREKKESFPLTVTSAQKNPTAFYLCASSRLGQNTEAFFGQGTRLTVV.

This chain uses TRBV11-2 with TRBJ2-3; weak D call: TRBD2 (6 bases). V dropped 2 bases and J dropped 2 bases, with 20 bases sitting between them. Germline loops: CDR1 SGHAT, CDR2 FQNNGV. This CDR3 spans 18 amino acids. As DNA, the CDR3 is TGTGCCAGCAGCTTATCCGCGGGACGCTCCCGGGCCACAGATACGCAGTATTTT. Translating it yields CASSLSAGRSRATDTQYF. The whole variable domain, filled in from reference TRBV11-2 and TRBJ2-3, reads EAGVAQSPRYKIIEKRQSVAFWCNPISGHATLYWYQQILGQGPKLLIQFQNNGVVDDSQLPKDRFSAERLKGVDSTLKIQPAKLEDSAVYLCASSLSAGRSRATDTQYFGPGTRLTVL.

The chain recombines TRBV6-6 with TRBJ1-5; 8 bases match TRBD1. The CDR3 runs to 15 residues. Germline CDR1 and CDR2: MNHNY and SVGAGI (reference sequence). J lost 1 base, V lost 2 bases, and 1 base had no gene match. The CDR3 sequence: CASSYGDRSNQPQHF. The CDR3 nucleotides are TGTGCCAGCAGTTACGGGGACAGGAGCAATCAGCCCCAGCATTTT.

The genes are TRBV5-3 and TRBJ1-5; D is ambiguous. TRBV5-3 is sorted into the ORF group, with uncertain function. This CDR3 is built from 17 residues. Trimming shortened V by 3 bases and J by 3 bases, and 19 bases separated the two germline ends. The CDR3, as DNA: TGTGCCAGAAGCTGCCGGAATGGCAGCCATATCAATCAGCCCCAGCATTTT. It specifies CARSCRNGSHINQPQHF.

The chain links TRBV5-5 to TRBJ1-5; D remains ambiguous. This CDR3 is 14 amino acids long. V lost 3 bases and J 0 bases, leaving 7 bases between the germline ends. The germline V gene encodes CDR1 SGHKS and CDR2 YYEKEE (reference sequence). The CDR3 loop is CASSWVYSNQPQHF. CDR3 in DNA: TGTGCCAGCAGCTGGGTATATAGCAATCAGCCCCAGCATTTT.

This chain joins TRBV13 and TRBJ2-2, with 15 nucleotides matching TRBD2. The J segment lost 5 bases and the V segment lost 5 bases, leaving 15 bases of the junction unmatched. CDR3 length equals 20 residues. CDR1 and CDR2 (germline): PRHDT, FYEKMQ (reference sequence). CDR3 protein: CASSARGGTSGRYWTGELFF. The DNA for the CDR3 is TGTGCCAGCAGCGCCAGAGGGGGGACTAGCGGGAGGTATTGGACCGGGGAGCTGTTTTTT.